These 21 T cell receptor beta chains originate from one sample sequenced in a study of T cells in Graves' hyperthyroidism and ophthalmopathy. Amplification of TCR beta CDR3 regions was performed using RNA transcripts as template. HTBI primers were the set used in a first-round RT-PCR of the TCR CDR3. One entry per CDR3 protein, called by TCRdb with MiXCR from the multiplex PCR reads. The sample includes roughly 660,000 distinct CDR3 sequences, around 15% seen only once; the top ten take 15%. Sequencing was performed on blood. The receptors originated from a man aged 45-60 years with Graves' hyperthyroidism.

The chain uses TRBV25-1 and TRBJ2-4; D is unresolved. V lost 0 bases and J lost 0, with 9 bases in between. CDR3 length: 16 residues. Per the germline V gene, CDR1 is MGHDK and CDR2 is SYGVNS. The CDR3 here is CASSEYSSIAKNIQYF. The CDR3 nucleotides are TGTGCCAGCAGTGAATATAGTTCCATAGCCAAAAACATTCAGTACTTC.

The CDR3 is CSARATAIITEAFF. In DNA, the CDR3 is TGCAGTGCTAGGGCAACGGCTATTATCACTGAAGCTTTCTTT. V and J are TRBV20-1 and TRBJ1-1; D ambiguous. Germline assignment: CDR1 DFQATT and CDR2 SNEGSKA (reference sequence). The CDR3 runs 14 residues. Trimming removed 3 bases at V and 4 bases at J, with 15 bases between.

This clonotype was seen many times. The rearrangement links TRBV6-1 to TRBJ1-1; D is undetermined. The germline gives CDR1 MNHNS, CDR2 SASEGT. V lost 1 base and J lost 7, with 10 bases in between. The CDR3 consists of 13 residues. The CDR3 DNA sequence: TGTGCCAGCAGTGAAGTATGGACTAATGAAGCTTTCTTT. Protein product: CASSEVWTNEAFF.

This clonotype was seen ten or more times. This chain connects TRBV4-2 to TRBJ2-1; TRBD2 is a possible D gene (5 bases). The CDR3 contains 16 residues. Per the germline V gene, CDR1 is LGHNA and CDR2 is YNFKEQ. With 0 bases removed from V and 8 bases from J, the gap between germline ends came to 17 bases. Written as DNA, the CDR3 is TGTGCCAGCAGCCAAGAAAGCCTAGCACGGCTTGATGAGCAGTTCTTC. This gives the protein CASSQESLARLDEQFF.

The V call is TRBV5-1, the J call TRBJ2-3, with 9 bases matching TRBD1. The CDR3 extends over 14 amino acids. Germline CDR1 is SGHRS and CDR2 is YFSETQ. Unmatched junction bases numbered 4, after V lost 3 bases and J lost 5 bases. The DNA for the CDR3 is TGCGCCAGCAGCTGGGGACAGGGCAGAGATACGCAGTATTTT. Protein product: CASSWGQGRDTQYF.

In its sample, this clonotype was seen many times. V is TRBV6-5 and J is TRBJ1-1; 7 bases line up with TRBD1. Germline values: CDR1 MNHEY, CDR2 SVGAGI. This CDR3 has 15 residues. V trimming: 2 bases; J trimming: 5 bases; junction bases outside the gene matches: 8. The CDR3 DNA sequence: TGTGCCAGCAGTTACGACAGGGAGTTGGCGACTGAAGCTTTCTTT. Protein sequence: CASSYDRELATEAFF.

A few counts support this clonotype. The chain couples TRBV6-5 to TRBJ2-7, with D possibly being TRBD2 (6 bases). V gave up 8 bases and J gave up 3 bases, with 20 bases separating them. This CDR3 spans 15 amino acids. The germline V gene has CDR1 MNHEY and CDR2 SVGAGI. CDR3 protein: CASVQGAGMIYEQYF. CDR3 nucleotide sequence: TGTGCCAGCGTTCAAGGCGCGGGAATGATCTACGAGCAGTACTTC.

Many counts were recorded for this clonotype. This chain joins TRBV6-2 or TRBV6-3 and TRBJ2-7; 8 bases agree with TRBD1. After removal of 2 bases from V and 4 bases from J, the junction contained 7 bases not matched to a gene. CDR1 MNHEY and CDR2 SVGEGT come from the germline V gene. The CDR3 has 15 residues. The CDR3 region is CASSYPARGLYEQYF. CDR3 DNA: TGTGCCAGCAGTTACCCCGCCAGGGGGCTGTACGAGCAGTACTTC.

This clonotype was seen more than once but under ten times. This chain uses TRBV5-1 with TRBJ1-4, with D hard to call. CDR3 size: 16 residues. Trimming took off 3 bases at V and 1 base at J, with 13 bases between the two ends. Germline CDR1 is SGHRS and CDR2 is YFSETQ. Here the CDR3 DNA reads TGCGCCAGCAGCTCCGGCGGGAGTGGAACTAATGAAAAACTGTTTTTT. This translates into CASSSGGSGTNEKLFF.

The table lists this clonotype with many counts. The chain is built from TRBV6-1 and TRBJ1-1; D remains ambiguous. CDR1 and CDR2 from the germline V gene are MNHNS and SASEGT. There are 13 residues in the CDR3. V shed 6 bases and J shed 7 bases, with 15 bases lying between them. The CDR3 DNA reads TGTGCCAGCAGGTCTTCGGCGTTGGGTGAAGCTTTCTTT. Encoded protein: CASRSSALGEAFF.

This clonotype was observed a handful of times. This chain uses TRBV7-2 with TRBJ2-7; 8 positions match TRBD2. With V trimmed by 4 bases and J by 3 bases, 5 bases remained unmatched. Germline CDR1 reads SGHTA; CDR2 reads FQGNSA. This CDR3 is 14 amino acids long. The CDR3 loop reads CASSSGGGIYEQYF. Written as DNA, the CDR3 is TGTGCCAGCAGCTCCGGGGGGGGAATCTACGAGCAGTACTTC.

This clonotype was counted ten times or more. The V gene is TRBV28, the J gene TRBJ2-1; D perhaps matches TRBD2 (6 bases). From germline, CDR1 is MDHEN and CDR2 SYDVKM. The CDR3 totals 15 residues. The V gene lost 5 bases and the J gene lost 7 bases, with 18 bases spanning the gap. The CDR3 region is CASSLTGLGGNEQFF. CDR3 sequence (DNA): TGTGCCAGCAGTCTGACGGGACTCGGGGGAAATGAGCAGTTCTTC.

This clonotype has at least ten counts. The CDR3 is CSVFGPLTPYEQYF. CDR3 DNA: TGCAGCGTCTTCGGACCCCTTACCCCCTACGAGCAGTACTTC. The chain uses TRBV29-1 and TRBJ2-7; no firm D call. CDR1 is SQVTM, CDR2 ANQGSEA, per germline. V lost 6 bases, J lost 2 bases, and 17 bases lay in between. This CDR3 region has 14 residues.

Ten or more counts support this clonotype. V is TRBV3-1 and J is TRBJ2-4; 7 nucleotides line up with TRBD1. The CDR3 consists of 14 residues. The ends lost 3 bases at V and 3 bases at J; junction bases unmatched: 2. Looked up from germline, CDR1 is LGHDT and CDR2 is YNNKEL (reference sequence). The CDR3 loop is CASSHRDSKNIQYF. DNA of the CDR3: TGTGCCAGCAGCCACCGGGACAGCAAAAACATTCAGTACTTC.

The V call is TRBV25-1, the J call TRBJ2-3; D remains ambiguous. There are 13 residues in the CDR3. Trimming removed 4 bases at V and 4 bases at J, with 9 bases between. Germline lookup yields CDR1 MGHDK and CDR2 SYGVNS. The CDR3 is CASSASYPDTQYF. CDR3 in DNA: TGTGCCAGCAGTGCTTCATATCCAGATACGCAGTATTTT.

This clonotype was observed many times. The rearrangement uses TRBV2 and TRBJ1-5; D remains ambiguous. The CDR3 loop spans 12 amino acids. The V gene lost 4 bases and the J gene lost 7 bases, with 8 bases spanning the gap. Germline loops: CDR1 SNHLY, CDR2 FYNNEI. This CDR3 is CASSALAQPQHF. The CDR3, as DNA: TGTGCCAGCAGTGCCCTGGCGCAGCCCCAGCATTTT.

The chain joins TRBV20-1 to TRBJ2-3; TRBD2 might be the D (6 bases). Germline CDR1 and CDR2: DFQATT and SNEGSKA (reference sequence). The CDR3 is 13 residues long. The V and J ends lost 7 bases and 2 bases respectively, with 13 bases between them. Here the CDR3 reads CSGVAVYTDTQYF. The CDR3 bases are TGCAGTGGGGTAGCGGTATACACAGATACGCAGTATTTT.

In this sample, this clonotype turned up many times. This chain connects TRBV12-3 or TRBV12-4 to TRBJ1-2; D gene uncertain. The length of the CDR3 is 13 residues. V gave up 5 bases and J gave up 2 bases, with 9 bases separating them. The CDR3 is CASSRALNYGYTF. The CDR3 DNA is TGTGCCAGCAGTCGAGCCTTAAACTATGGCTACACCTTC.

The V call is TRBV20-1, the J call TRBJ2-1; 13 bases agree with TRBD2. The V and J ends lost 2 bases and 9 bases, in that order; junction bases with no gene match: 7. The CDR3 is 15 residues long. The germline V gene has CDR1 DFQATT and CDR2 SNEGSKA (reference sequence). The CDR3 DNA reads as TGCAGTGCTAGATCGGGGACTAGCGGGGCGGGTGAGCAGTTCTTC. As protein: CSARSGTSGAGEQFF.

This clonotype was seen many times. CDR3 DNA: TGTGCCAGCAGAGTGACAGGGGACAACGAGCAGTACTTC. Translated: CASRVTGDNEQYF. The chain couples TRBV2 to TRBJ2-7, with 8 bases that match TRBD1. This CDR3 comprises 13 residues. The germline V gene encodes CDR1 SNHLY and CDR2 FYNNEI. The junction had 6 bases not matched to a gene; V was cut back by 6 bases and J by 5 bases.

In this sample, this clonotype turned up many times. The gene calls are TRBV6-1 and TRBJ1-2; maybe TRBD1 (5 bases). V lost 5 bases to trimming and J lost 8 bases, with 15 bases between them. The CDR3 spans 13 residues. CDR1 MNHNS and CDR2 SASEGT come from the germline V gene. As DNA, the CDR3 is TGTGCCAGCAGTTTTAGGGGCGCAGGCGGCTACACCTTC. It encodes CASSFRGAGGYTF.